This TCR beta chain was sequenced in a study of blood T cell repertoires in COVID-19. Study in general: The United States, Italy and Spain supplied acute and convalescent COVID-19 samples. From T cells, B-cell-depleted T cells, or PBMCs came the material, which was cDNA or gDNA.

The germline CDR1 and CDR2 sequences are LNHDA and SQIVND (reference sequence). The V and J ends lost 10 bases and 6 bases respectively, with 7 bases between them. The CDR3 has 10 amino acids. Original processing notes: Quantification of nucleated cells was approximated via reference gene primer amplification. The assay was immunoSEQ multiplex PCR, and TCRdb's table has in-frame clones only and misses some. V and J calls and clone size follow that table, whereas D and trimming were derived from the DNA. The sample carries tens of thousands of clones, around 90% recorded once. This clonotype was sampled from a human donor in a cohort sampled during active COVID-19. The V call is TRBV19, the J call TRBJ1-5; TRBD1 might be the D (6 bases). Specimen: peripheral blood. The CDR3 here is CATGVQPQHF. CDR3 bases: TGTGCCACAGGGGTTCAGCCCCAGCATTTT.